These 25 T cell receptor beta chains came from one sample sequenced in a study of neurological immune-mediated disorders. MiXCR, run by TCRdb on the 5' RACE reads, gives a single entry per CDR3 protein. The data contain roughly 60,000 distinct CDR3 sequences, 4% of them singletons. The sample comprised CD4+ T cells from blood. Receptor source: a woman aged 40 to 50 with multiple sclerosis.

Ten or more counts support this clonotype. The chain is built from TRBV7-9 and TRBJ2-2, with D tentatively TRBD1 (5 bases). The V end lost 5 bases, the J end lost 1 base, and 8 bases lay between the germline ends. This CDR3 contains 14 residues. Germline CDR1 and CDR2: SEHNR and FQNEAQ (reference sequence). CDR3 DNA sequence: TGTGCCAGCAGCCGCAGGGAGAACACCGGGGAGCTGTTTTTT. It yields the protein CASSRRENTGELFF.

Ten or more counts support this clonotype. The rearrangement joins TRBV24-1 to TRBJ1-4; 11 nucleotides align to TRBD1. Germline CDR1 reads KGHDR; CDR2 reads SFDVKD. This CDR3 is 12 amino acids long. The trim removed 9 bases at V and 14 bases at J, leaving 7 bases unmatched. The CDR3 nucleotides read TGTGCCACCTCGTCCGGGACAGGGGGTCTGTTTTTT. Protein sequence: CATSSGTGGLFF.

This clonotype appeared many times. The CDR3 is CASSLAPDPNTEAFF. For the CDR3, the DNA is TGTGCCAGCAGCTTAGCGCCAGACCCGAACACTGAAGCTTTCTTT. The genes are TRBV7-8 and TRBJ1-1; D is ambiguous. The CDR3 contains 15 residues. V was trimmed by 0 bases and J by 1 base, leaving 9 bases between them. Germline assignment: CDR1 SGHVS and CDR2 FQNEAQ.

This clonotype was recorded at least ten times. The chain combines TRBV9 with TRBJ2-3; D is perhaps TRBD2 (6 bases). Germline values: CDR1 SGDLS, CDR2 YYNGEE. Trimming took 1 base from V and 6 from J, leaving 12 bases between them. This CDR3 has 14 residues. This CDR3 reads CASSVRDWADTQYF. CDR3 sequence (DNA): TGTGCCAGCAGCGTACGGGACTGGGCGGATACGCAGTATTTT. Based on the CDR3 plus reference TRBV9 and TRBJ2-3, the full variable domain is DSGVTQTPKHLITATGQRVTLRCSPRSGDLSVYWYQQSLDQGLQFLIQYYNGEERAKGNILERFSAQQFPDLHSELNLSSLELGDSALYFCASSVRDWADTQYFGPGTRLTVL.

The table lists this clonotype with a count of one. The genes are TRBV12-3 or TRBV12-4 and TRBJ2-3, with 13 bases lining up with TRBD2. V shed 4 bases, J shed 6 bases, and the junction held 10 bases outside the gene matches. This CDR3 has 17 amino acids. CDR3 sequence: CASSSGLAGLHTDTQYF. CDR3 in DNA: TGTGCCAGCAGTTCGGGACTAGCGGGACTTCACACTGATACGCAGTATTTT.

This clonotype was seen at least ten times. The rearrangement uses TRBV20-1 and TRBJ1-2; D ambiguous. Germline CDR1 reads DFQATT; CDR2 reads SNEGSKA (reference sequence). V lost 4 bases, J lost 2 bases, and 11 bases lay in between. The CDR3 has 13 amino acids. This chain's CDR3 is CSATDVLNYGYTF. CDR3 nucleotide sequence: TGCAGTGCTACAGACGTACTAAACTATGGCTACACCTTC.

This clonotype has at least ten counts. The chain recombines TRBV7-9 with TRBJ2-1; D may be TRBD1 (6 bases). Trimming pared 4 bases from V and 10 bases from J, leaving 8 bases between. This CDR3 has 11 amino acids. The germline V gene has CDR1 SEHNR and CDR2 FQNEAQ (reference sequence). The CDR3 sequence: CASSSGTEQFF. The CDR3 nucleotides read TGTGCCAGCAGCTCCGGGACAGAGCAGTTCTTC.

This clonotype was observed many times. CDR3 DNA sequence: TGTGCCAGCAGCGCCCGTGTGACTAGTTGGGGTAACGCCGGGGAGCTGTTTTTT. It yields the protein CASSARVTSWGNAGELFF. The chain couples TRBV9 to TRBJ2-2; weak D call: TRBD2 (6 bases). CDR3 size: 18 residues. Germline V gene data show CDR1 as SGDLS and CDR2 as YYNGEE. V dropped 3 bases and J dropped 6 bases, with 24 bases sitting between them.

This clonotype was recorded at least ten times. The J gene is TRBJ2-7, the V gene TRBV5-1; TRBD2 matches 8 bases. The germline gives CDR1 SGHRS, CDR2 YFSETQ. The CDR3 has 14 amino acids. J was trimmed by 2 bases and V by 4 bases; bases with no gene match: 5. CDR3 in amino acids: CASSNVAGTYEQYF. The CDR3 bases are TGCGCCAGCAGCAACGTAGCGGGGACCTACGAGCAGTACTTC.

This clonotype was counted ten times or more. The chain couples TRBV7-9 to TRBJ2-3; 7 nucleotides align to TRBD1. The CDR3 covers 13 residues. In germline, CDR1 is SEHNR, CDR2 FQNEAQ (reference sequence). V lost 3 bases and J lost 6; bases outside the gene matches: 3. This chain's CDR3 is CASSFLGGDTQYF. In DNA, the CDR3 is TGTGCCAGCAGCTTTTTAGGGGGCGATACGCAGTATTTT.

This clonotype was counted many times. The V and J genes are TRBV15 and TRBJ2-1; 9 bases agree with TRBD2. The J segment lost 4 bases and the V segment lost 0 bases, leaving 1 base of the junction unmatched. The CDR3 is 15 amino acids. CDR1 LNHNV and CDR2 YYDKDF come from the germline V gene (reference sequence). The CDR3 loop is CATSRELAGYNEQFF. CDR3 DNA: TGTGCCACCAGCAGAGAGCTAGCGGGGTACAATGAGCAGTTCTTC.

Ten or more counts support this clonotype. This rearrangement joins TRBV7-3 to TRBJ1-1; TRBD1 agrees at 7 bases. The CDR3 covers 15 residues. Germline assignment: CDR1 SGHTA and CDR2 FQGTGA. The junction had 6 bases not matched to a gene; V was cut back by 2 bases and J by 3 bases. The CDR3 DNA follows: TGTGCCAGCAGCTTAGGGGGCCAGGGGGACACTGAAGCTTTCTTT. Translation: CASSLGGQGDTEAFF. Based on the CDR3 plus reference TRBV7-3 and TRBJ1-1, the full variable domain is GAGVSQTPSNKVTEKGKYVELRCDPISGHTALYWYRQSLGQGPEFLIYFQGTGAADDSGLPNDRFFAVRPEGSVSTLKIQRTERGDSAVYLCASSLGGQGDTEAFFGQGTRLTVV.

This clonotype came up many times. One end of the junction varies from germline; a read error may be responsible. The rearrangement joins TRBV5-1 to TRBJ1-2; no clear D gene. CDR3 length equals 15 residues. Per the germline V gene, CDR1 is SGHRS and CDR2 is YFSETQ. For the CDR3, the DNA is TGCGCCAGCAGCTTGGAAGGTGCAACTAAGTATGGCTACACCTTC. Its protein product is CASSLEGATKYGYTF.

The sample holds one count of this clonotype. The rearrangement joins TRBV7-2 to TRBJ1-5; no firm D call. The V and J ends lost 1 base and 7 bases respectively, with 14 bases between them. In germline, CDR1 is SGHTA, CDR2 FQGNSA. The CDR3 is made up of 15 amino acids. The CDR3 region has the DNA TGTGCCAGCAGCTTAGGGGTCAGTCGAGTCCAGCCCCAGCATTTT. Its translation is CASSLGVSRVQPQHF.

This clonotype was recorded at least ten times. The rearrangement uses TRBV7-2 and TRBJ2-3; 11 nucleotides align to TRBD1. The V segment lost 1 base and the J segment 4 bases; nucleotides outside the gene matches: 7. Germline V gene data show CDR1 as SGHTA and CDR2 as FQGNSA. The length of the CDR3 is 17 residues. DNA for the CDR3: TGTGCCAGCAGCTTAGTATCCGGACAGGGGGCCGCAGATACGCAGTATTTT. Protein: CASSLVSGQGAADTQYF.

This clonotype was found many times. The V gene is TRBV2, the J gene TRBJ2-7; 9 bases agree with TRBD1. Germline V gene sequence: CDR1 SNHLY, CDR2 FYNNEI. This CDR3 comprises 14 residues. J lost 6 bases, V lost 6 bases, and 9 bases had no gene match. CDR3 DNA: TGTGCCAGCAGATTCCGGGACAGGGAGGCCGAGCAGTACTTC. The encoded protein is CASRFRDREAEQYF.

This clonotype was recorded at least ten times. The V gene is TRBV29-1, the J gene TRBJ1-2, with D possibly being TRBD1 (6 bases). The CDR3 runs 14 residues. V lost 5 bases to trimming and J lost 4 bases, with 17 bases between them. Germline assignment: CDR1 SQVTM and CDR2 ANQGSEA. The CDR3 is CSVCGTPYPYGYTF. CDR3 nucleotides: TGCAGCGTTTGCGGGACACCCTACCCCTATGGCTACACCTTC.

This clonotype was picked up many times. The V and J genes are TRBV7-6 and TRBJ1-1; 7 positions agree with TRBD1. Germline loops: CDR1 SGHVS, CDR2 FNYEAQ. The CDR3 consists of 15 residues. V was clipped by 4 bases and J by 8 bases; unmatched bases: 13. This chain's CDR3 is CASSSTQGVKLEAFF. The CDR3 bases are TGTGCCAGCAGCTCGACTCAGGGGGTGAAACTAGAAGCTTTCTTT.

There are many counts of this clonotype. The chain recombines TRBV25-1 with TRBJ2-7, with 8 bases lining up with TRBD1. This CDR3 comprises 14 residues. Per germline, CDR1 MGHDK and CDR2 SYGVNS. V was clipped by 6 bases and J by 5 bases; unmatched bases: 9. Here the CDR3 reads CASSPMTGEDEQYF. CDR3 DNA sequence: TGTGCCAGCAGCCCAATGACAGGGGAGGACGAGCAGTACTTC.

This clonotype was seen at least ten times. The chain is built from TRBV4-1 and TRBJ2-1; D uncertain. This CDR3 comprises 17 residues. V lost 1 base and J 4 bases, leaving 17 bases between the germline ends. CDR1 and CDR2 (germline): MGHRA, YSYEKL. CDR3 in amino acids: CASSQVDMGFLYNEQFF. DNA for the CDR3: TGCGCCAGCAGCCAAGTCGATATGGGCTTCCTATACAATGAGCAGTTCTTC.

This clonotype was counted many times. J is TRBJ2-5 and V is TRBV24-1; TRBD1 aligns across 7 bases. The CDR3 spans 13 residues. V shed 5 bases and J 2 bases; nucleotides not matched to a gene: 1. Germline lookup yields CDR1 KGHDR and CDR2 SFDVKD. The chain's CDR3 is CATSGGQQETQYF. The CDR3 nucleotides read TGTGCCACCAGTGGGGGACAGCAAGAGACCCAGTACTTC.

Many counts were recorded for this clonotype. The chain combines TRBV10-3 with TRBJ2-2; 8 bases align to TRBD1. Trimming at V came to 2 bases and at J to 7 bases, leaving 12 bases not matched to a gene. Germline CDR1 ENHRY, CDR2 SYGVKD. This CDR3 is 17 amino acids long. As DNA, the CDR3 is TGTGCCATCAGTGAGCCAGGACGCAGGGGGCCCAGCGGGGAGCTGTTTTTT. Its protein product is CAISEPGRRGPSGELFF.

This clonotype appeared many times. V usage is TRBV5-1 and J usage is TRBJ2-1; D gene unclear. The CDR3 spans 16 residues. V lost 1 base to trimming and J lost 0 bases, with 11 bases between them. Germline V gives CDR1 SGHRS, CDR2 YFSETQ. In DNA form, the CDR3 reads TGCGCCAGCAGCTTGTCACTATCGAGCTCCTACAATGAGCAGTTCTTC. Amino acids: CASSLSLSSSYNEQFF.

This clonotype was seen repeatedly, ten times or more. V usage is TRBV5-1 and J usage is TRBJ1-6; D is unresolved. Per the germline V gene, CDR1 is SGHRS and CDR2 is YFSETQ. V was cut by 3 bases and J by 8 bases, with 15 bases left in between. The CDR3 runs to 15 residues. CDR3 protein: CASSYSVLRDSPLHF. In nucleotides, the CDR3 is TGCGCCAGCAGCTATTCAGTCCTGAGGGATTCACCCCTCCACTTT.

This clonotype was seen at least ten times. This chain uses TRBV12-3 or TRBV12-4 with TRBJ2-6, with D perhaps matching TRBD1 or TRBD2 (5 bases each). This CDR3 has 14 amino acids. The V and J ends lost 3 bases and 3 bases respectively, with 6 bases between them. The CDR3, as DNA: TGTGCCAGCAGTTTGGGGGTTGGGGCCAACGTCCTGACTTTC. It is translated as CASSLGVGANVLTF.